Below, 20 T cell receptor beta chains from the same sample are listed, as sequenced in a study of Ad26.COV2.S vaccination and SARS-CoV-2 variants. Treatment indicated: some 19 received Ad26.COV2.S at low or high dose, single or two shots; 5 received placebo; per-sample allocation not given. Each sample was drawn 63 days after the first injection (of vaccine or placebo). This table comes from immunoSEQ multiplex PCR, and its TCRdb copy is limited to in-frame clones, with some not included. The data hold around 400,000 clones, with 70% to 90% observed a single time. This specimen consisted of peripheral blood, obtained in a trial of Ad26.COV2.S vaccine versus placebo. Source of these receptors: a person aged 18-60 years who received the Ad26.COV2.S COVID-19 vaccine or a placebo.

This chain uses TRBV19 with TRBJ2-2; D gene unclear. With 2 bases removed from V and 5 bases from J, the gap between germline ends came to 12 bases. Germline V CDR1 and CDR2: LNHDA, SQIVND (reference sequence). The length of the CDR3 is 15 residues. DNA for the CDR3: TGTGCCAGTAGTATATCTGCAGGCCGGACCGGGGAGCTGTTTTTT. It yields the protein CASSISAGRTGELFF.

The chain joins TRBV5-1 to TRBJ2-2; TRBD2 is a possible D gene (6 bases). The CDR3 totals 16 residues. V lost 0 bases and J lost 1, with 10 bases in between. Germline V lookup: CDR1 SGHRS, CDR2 YFSETQ. CDR3 bases: TGCGCCAGCAGCTTGGAAATCGGGAGGAACACCGGGGAGCTGTTTTTT. Translating gives CASSLEIGRNTGELFF.

The V and J genes are TRBV2 and TRBJ2-1; a possible D gene is TRBD1 (5 bases). Trimming took off 7 bases at V and 3 bases at J, with 13 bases between the two ends. Germline CDR1 and CDR2: SNHLY and FYNNEI. There are 14 residues in the CDR3. CDR3 DNA sequence: TGTGCCAGCAAAGACAGAGCCCTCTACAATGAGCAGTTCTTC. It encodes CASKDRALYNEQFF.

This chain links TRBV6-5 with TRBJ1-1; 10 bases are shared with TRBD1. Germline V gives CDR1 MNHEY, CDR2 SVGAGI. The CDR3 is 16 residues long. J was trimmed by 2 bases and V by 2 bases; bases with no gene match: 5. Here the CDR3 reads CASSYQSTGGNTEAFF. The CDR3 bases are TGTGCCAGCAGTTACCAATCGACAGGGGGCAACACTGAAGCTTTCTTT.

This clone was seen once. The gene calls are TRBV19 and TRBJ1-4; possible D gene TRBD1, 5 bases. CDR3 size: 14 residues. The ends were cut back, 3 bases at V and 7 bases at J, with 12 bases in the middle. Germline V gene sequence: CDR1 LNHDA, CDR2 SQIVND (reference sequence). In DNA, the CDR3 is TGTGCCAGTAGTATGGGGACCAGCGGTGAAAAACTGTTTTTT. Translation: CASSMGTSGEKLFF. Using reference TRBV19 and TRBJ1-4 for the parts outside the CDR3, the full variable domain is DGGITQSPKYLFRKEGQNVTLSCEQNLNHDAMYWYRQDPGQGLRLIYYSQIVNDFQKGDIAEGYSVSREKKESFPLTVTSAQKNPTAFYLCASSMGTSGEKLFFGSGTQLSVL.

The J gene is TRBJ2-3, the V gene TRBV19, with D possibly being TRBD2 (6 bases). CDR1 is LNHDA and CDR2 is SQIVND in the germline V gene (reference sequence). The V and J ends lost 7 bases and 0 bases respectively, with 17 bases between them. The CDR3 is 16 residues long. In DNA form, the CDR3 reads TGTGCCAGTACCCAAAAAGGGGACTTAAGCACAGATACGCAGTATTTT. Residues: CASTQKGDLSTDTQYF. Full variable domain (remainder filled in from reference TRBV19 and TRBJ2-3): DGGITQSPKYLFRKEGQNVTLSCEQNLNHDAMYWYRQDPGQGLRLIYYSQIVNDFQKGDIAEGYSVSREKKESFPLTVTSAQKNPTAFYLCASTQKGDLSTDTQYFGPGTRLTVL.

The chain links TRBV5-1 to TRBJ2-7; the D call may be TRBD1 or TRBD2 (6 bases each). Germline CDR1 and CDR2: SGHRS and YFSETQ. Trimming removed 4 bases at V and 0 bases at J, with 17 bases between. The CDR3 covers 16 residues. The CDR3 nucleotides are TGCGCCAGCAGCCCCGCCGGGGGCGGGATCTCCTACGAGCAGTACTTC. Translated: CASSPAGGGISYEQYF.

This chain uses TRBV5-1 with TRBJ1-3; no firm D call. V lost 4 bases and J lost 4, with 9 bases in between. The CDR3 sequence is 13 residues long. Germline CDR1 and CDR2: SGHRS and YFSETQ. CDR3 bases: TGCGCCAGCAGCCGCAACAGCGGAAACACCATATATTTT. Its protein product is CASSRNSGNTIYF.

The sample holds one count of this clone. This chain uses TRBV5-4 with TRBJ2-7, with 8 bases lining up with TRBD2. The V gene's germline CDR1 is SGHNT and CDR2 YYREEE (reference sequence). The CDR3 length is 16 residues. Germline trimming cut 1 base from V and 0 bases from J; bases unmatched to any gene: 6. The CDR3 reads CASSLPPGLGSYEQYF. The CDR3 nucleotides read TGTGCCAGCAGCTTGCCGCCGGGACTAGGCTCCTACGAGCAGTACTTC.

The rearrangement links TRBV11-1 to TRBJ2-5, with D hard to call. CDR1 and CDR2 from the germline V gene are SGHAT and FQDESV (reference sequence). The CDR3 is made up of 13 amino acids. V was shortened by 6 bases and J by 2 bases, with 10 bases between the two germline ends. Here the CDR3 DNA reads TGTGCCAGCAGACGTACAGAACAAGAGACCCAGTACTTC. This encodes CASRRTEQETQYF. The whole variable domain, remainder taken from reference TRBV11-1 and TRBJ2-5, is EAEVAQSPRYKITEKSQAVAFWCDPISGHATLYWYRQILGQGPELLVQFQDESVVDDSQLPKDRFSAERLKGVDSTLKIQPAELGDSAMYLCASRRTEQETQYFGPGTRLLVL.

The gene calls are TRBV3-1 (or the pseudogene TRBV3-2) and TRBJ2-7; D ambiguous. Germline V lookup: CDR1 LGHDT, CDR2 YNNKEL (reference sequence). The CDR3 is 14 residues long. V was cut by 1 base and J by 1 base, with 8 bases left in between. CDR3 DNA sequence: TGTGCCAGCAGCCAAGGGGGTCTATCCTACGAGCAGTACTTC. As protein: CASSQGGLSYEQYF.

This rearrangement joins TRBV5-4 to TRBJ2-2; 8 positions agree with TRBD2. The CDR3 consists of 16 residues. Germline lookup yields CDR1 SGHNT and CDR2 YYREEE (reference sequence). V shed 1 base and J 1 base; nucleotides not matched to a gene: 3. CDR3 sequence: CASSLILAGNTGELFF. The CDR3 DNA reads TGTGCCAGCAGCTTGATTCTAGCGGGGAACACCGGGGAGCTGTTTTTT.

V and J are TRBV6-1 and TRBJ2-4; D unclear. Germline loops: CDR1 MNHNS, CDR2 SASEGT. There are 15 residues in the CDR3. V was cut by 2 bases and J by 0 bases, with 8 bases left in between. Here the CDR3 reads CASSERQVAKNIQYF. Here the CDR3 DNA reads TGTGCCAGCAGTGAACGGCAGGTAGCCAAAAACATTCAGTACTTC.

The chain has TRBV15 and TRBJ2-2, with a tentative D call TRBD2 (5 bases). Germline V gene data show CDR1 as LNHNV and CDR2 as YYDKDF (reference sequence). There are 14 residues in the CDR3. Trimming pared 5 bases from V and 4 bases from J, leaving 11 bases between. This CDR3 is CATSLLGSTGELFF. The CDR3 DNA reads TGTGCCACCAGCCTCCTTGGGAGCACCGGGGAGCTGTTTTTT. Drawing the rest from reference TRBV15 and TRBJ2-2, the complete variable domain is DAMVIQNPRYQVTQFGKPVTLSCSQTLNHNVMYWYQQKSSQAPKLLFHYYDKDFNNEADTPDNFQSRRPNTSFCFLDIRSPGLGDTAMYLCATSLLGSTGELFFGEGSRLTVL.

The chain is built from TRBV23-1 and TRBJ2-1; 11 positions agree with TRBD2. TRBV23-1 is recorded as an ORF, its role being uncertain. V dropped 7 bases and J dropped 0; count of bases not matched to a gene: 20. The CDR3 loop spans 21 amino acids. CDR3: CASKPTPGGLADPSSYNEQFF. The CDR3 DNA reads as TGCGCCAGCAAACCGACTCCCGGGGGACTAGCGGATCCGAGCTCCTACAATGAGCAGTTCTTC.

This chain uses TRBV2 with TRBJ2-5; 8 positions match TRBD1. CDR3 length equals 14 residues. The J segment lost 4 bases and the V segment lost 3 bases, leaving 4 bases of the junction unmatched. Germline V CDR1 and CDR2: SNHLY, FYNNEI. CDR3: CASSEGRGLETQYF. The CDR3 coding sequence is TGTGCCAGCAGTGAGGGCAGGGGGCTAGAGACCCAGTACTTC.

This chain uses TRBV10-3 with TRBJ2-6; tentatively, D is TRBD1 (6 bases). The ends were cut back, 4 bases at V and 0 bases at J, with 16 bases in the middle. CDR1 ENHRY and CDR2 SYGVKD come from the germline V gene. This CDR3 is built from 18 residues. The CDR3 here is CAISVGPLDSSGANVLTF. DNA for the CDR3: TGTGCCATCAGTGTAGGCCCCCTGGACAGCTCTGGGGCCAACGTCCTGACTTTC.

This chain links TRBV5-8 with TRBJ2-5; a possible D gene is TRBD1 (6 bases). The CDR3 is 13 amino acids. Looked up from germline, CDR1 is SGHTS and CDR2 is YDEGEE. The V end was cut by 2 bases, the J end by 5 bases, with 10 bases between. CDR3 residues: CASSFDQGETQYF. As DNA, the CDR3 is TGTGCCAGCAGCTTCGATCAGGGGGAGACCCAGTACTTC.

The chain uses TRBV12-5 and TRBJ2-3; 7 positions match TRBD2. Germline V gives CDR1 LGHNT, CDR2 FRNRAP. The CDR3 has 16 residues. V was clipped by 3 bases and J by 0 bases; unmatched bases: 6. CDR3 bases: TGTGCTAGTGGTTTTGTAGCGGGCCCTAGCACAGATACGCAGTATTTT. It translates to CASGFVAGPSTDTQYF.

The rearrangement links TRBV7-2 to TRBJ2-7; 10 positions match TRBD2. The ends lost 1 base at V and 7 bases at J; junction bases unmatched: 7. This CDR3 comprises 15 residues. CDR1 SGHTA and CDR2 FQGNSA come from the germline V gene. The CDR3 DNA follows: TGTGCCAGCAGCTTAGTTTCCCTAGCGGGAGTAGAGCAGTACTTC. As protein: CASSLVSLAGVEQYF. Using reference TRBV7-2 and TRBJ2-7 for the parts outside the CDR3, the full variable domain is GAGVSQSPSNKVTEKGKDVELRCDPISGHTALYWYRQSLGQGLEFLIYFQGNSAPDKSGLPSDRFSAERTGGSVSTLTIQRTQQEDSAVYLCASSLVSLAGVEQYFGPGTRLTVT.